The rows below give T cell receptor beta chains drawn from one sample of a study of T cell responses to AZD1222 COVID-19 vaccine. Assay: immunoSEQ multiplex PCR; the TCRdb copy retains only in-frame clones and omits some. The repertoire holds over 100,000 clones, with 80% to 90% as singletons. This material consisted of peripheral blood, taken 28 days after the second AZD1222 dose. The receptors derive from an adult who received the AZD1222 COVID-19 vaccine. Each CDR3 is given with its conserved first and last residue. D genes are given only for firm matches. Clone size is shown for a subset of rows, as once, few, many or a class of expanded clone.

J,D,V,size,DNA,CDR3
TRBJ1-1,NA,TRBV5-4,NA,TGTGCCAGCAGGCTGGACAGCGCTAACACTGAAGCTTTCTTT,CASRLDSANTEAFF
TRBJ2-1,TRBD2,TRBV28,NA,TGTGCCAGCAGTTTTTATTTGGTAGATAGCGGGAGGACCCTATACAATGAGCAGTTCTTC,CASSFYLVDSGRTLYNEQFF
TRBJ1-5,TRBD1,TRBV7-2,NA,TGTGCCAGCAGCTTGTCCGGGACAGGGCATCAGCCCCAGCATTTT,CASSLSGTGHQPQHF
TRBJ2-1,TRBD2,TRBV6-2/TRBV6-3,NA,TGTGCCAGCAGTGGACTAGCGGGGGGGTACAATGAGCAGTTCTTC,CASSGLAGGYNEQFF
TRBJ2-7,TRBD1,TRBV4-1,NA,TGCGCCAGCAGCCAACCGGGACAGGGCTACGAGCAGTACTTC,CASSQPGQGYEQYF
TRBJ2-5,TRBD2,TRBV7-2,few,TGTGCCAGCAGCGTTAGCGGGGGGGCGGTAGGGGAGACCCAGTACTTC,CASSVSGGAVGETQYF
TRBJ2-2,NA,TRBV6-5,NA,TGTGCCAGCAGTACGGGGGAGGCCGGGGAGCTGTTTTTT,CASSTGEAGELFF
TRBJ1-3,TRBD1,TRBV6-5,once,TGTGCCAGCACCCTGGACAGGGTGTCAGGAAACACCATATATTTT,CASTLDRVSGNTIYF
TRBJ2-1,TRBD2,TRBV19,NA,TGTGCCAGTAGTATAGTCGCGGGAGGACTTTTTGAGCAGTTCTTC,CASSIVAGGLFEQFF
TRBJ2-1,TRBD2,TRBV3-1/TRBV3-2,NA,TGTGCCAGCAGCCACTTGACTAGCGGGGGGGCATCATCCTACAATGAGCAGTTCTTC,CASSHLTSGGASSYNEQFF
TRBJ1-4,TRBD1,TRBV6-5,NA,TGTGCCAGCAGCAACAGGGGAAAGTCAGAAAAACTGTTTTTT,CASSNRGKSEKLFF
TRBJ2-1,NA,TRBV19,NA,TGTGCCAGTAGCTTCGGGGGAGAAGATGAGCAGTTCTTC,CASSFGGEDEQFF
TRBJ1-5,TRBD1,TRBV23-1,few,TGCGCCAGCAACGGGAGGGGGGACAGGCATCAGCCCCAGCATTTT,CASNGRGDRHQPQHF
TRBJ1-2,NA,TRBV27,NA,TGTGCCAGCAGTTTAAGAGGGGCCGGGACAAGGGGCGGCTACACCTTC,CASSLRGAGTRGGYTF
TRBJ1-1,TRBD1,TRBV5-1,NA,TGCGCCAGCAGCTCAACCCCAACAGGGGACAACACTGAAGCTTTCTTT,CASSSTPTGDNTEAFF
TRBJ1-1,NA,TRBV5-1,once,TGCGCCAGCAGCGCGGCCACGACATCCCCGAGGACTGAAGCTTTCTTT,CASSAATTSPRTEAFF
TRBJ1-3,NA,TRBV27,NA,TGTGCCAGCAGTTCTGATAACACCATATATTTT,CASSSDNTIYF
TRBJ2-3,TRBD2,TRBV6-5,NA,TGTGCCAGCACCAAGGCGGGGGATAGGACAGATACGCAGTATTTT,CASTKAGDRTDTQYF
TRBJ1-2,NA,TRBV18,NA,TGTGCCAGCTCACCAAAAGCAAACTATGGCTACACCTTC,CASSPKANYGYTF
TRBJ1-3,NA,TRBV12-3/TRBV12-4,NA,TGTGCCAGCACCATGACAGGCGGAAACACCATATATTTT,CASTMTGGNTIYF
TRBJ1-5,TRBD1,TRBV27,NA,TGTGCCAGCAGACGAATAGGACAGGGTCCAGAGTATAGCAATCAGCCCCAGCATTTT,CASRRIGQGPEYSNQPQHF
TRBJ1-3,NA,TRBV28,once,TGTGCCAGCAGTCCCAACAGGGAGTCTGGAAACACCATATATTTT,CASSPNRESGNTIYF